The 19 T cell receptor beta chains given below trace back to one sample, sequenced in a study of regulatory T cells in long-lasting Graves disease. Investigators prepared the TCR beta libraries by applying iRepertoire HTBI primers and Arm-PCR of CDR3 regions. TCRdb itself ran the multiplex PCR reads through MiXCR, one entry per CDR3 protein. Among under 450,000 distinct CDR3 sequences listed, about a sixth were seen once. Regarding time point: newly diagnosed GD, antithyroid drugs for less than 3 months. Preparation of the TCR library used RNA extracted from PBMCs. The sample was also reused in another study, on T cells in Graves' hyperthyroidism and ophthalmopathy.

The specimen comprised peripheral blood mononuclear cells (PBMCs), sampled at new diagnosis, from a patient treated with antithyroid drugs. The receptors were sampled from a woman aged 18-29 years with Graves disease.

This clonotype was seen more than once but under ten times. The chain is built from TRBV9 and TRBJ2-3; D is possibly TRBD1 (6 bases). This CDR3 contains 17 residues. Trimming shortened V by 4 bases and J by 0 bases, and 18 bases separated the two germline ends. CDR1 SGDLS and CDR2 YYNGEE come from the germline V gene. The CDR3 is CASSPHMGAGSTDTQYF. The CDR3 coding sequence is TGTGCCAGCAGCCCTCACATGGGGGCAGGGAGCACAGATACGCAGTATTTT.

This clonotype appeared once. With only one base between it and a far larger clone, this is likely a read error. This rearrangement joins TRBV11-2 to TRBJ2-3; D is possibly TRBD1 (6 bases). The end of the DNA fits TRBJ2-7 better, so the J call may be wrong. CDR1 SGHAT and CDR2 FQNNGV come from the germline V gene. This CDR3 is 15 amino acids long. CDR3 in amino acids: CASSLGQDRICEQYF. CDR3 nucleotide sequence: TGTGCCAGCAGCTTAGGACAGGATAGGATCTGCGAGCAGTACTTC.

Remarks on this clonotype: The conserved closing phenylalanine or tryptophan is absent in this CDR3, likely reflecting a read error. The V gene is TRBV5-1, the J gene TRBJ2-1; D might be TRBD1 (6 bases). The J call may be mistaken, given a closer DNA end match to TRBJ2-7. The CDR3 covers 14 residues. Germline loops: CDR1 SGHRS, CDR2 YFSETQ. The CDR3 DNA reads TGCGCCAGCAGCTTGGACAGGGCCTCCTACGAGCAGTACCTC. Its translation: CASSLDRASYEQYL.

This clonotype came up a few times. The gene calls are TRBV7-9 and TRBJ2-5; TRBD2 matches at 9 bases. The CDR3 has 15 amino acids. Germline V lookup: CDR1 SEHNR, CDR2 FQNEAQ (reference sequence). V gave up 5 bases and J gave up 2 bases; unmatched junction bases: 6. CDR3 protein: CASSPGLAVQETQYF. CDR3 sequence (DNA): TGTGCCAGCAGCCCGGGACTAGCAGTTCAAGAGACCCAGTACTTC.

The table lists this clonotype with many counts. The chain carries TRBV6-5 and TRBJ1-2; no reliable D call. The germline CDR1 and CDR2 sequences are MNHEY and SVGAGI. CDR3 length: 15 amino acids. The germline V and J ends were trimmed by 2 bases and 8 bases, with 18 bases remaining between them. The CDR3 region has the DNA TGTGCCAGCAGTTACCAAAGGGCTACCCCTGACGGCTACACCTTC. It codes for CASSYQRATPDGYTF.

This clonotype occurred many times. An end of the junction differs from the germline gene, which may be a read error. This rearrangement joins TRBV20-1 to TRBJ2-5; TRBD2 aligns across 7 bases. The CDR3 is 15 residues long. Germline V lookup: CDR1 DFQATT, CDR2 SNEGSKA (reference sequence). DNA of the CDR3: TGCAATGCTAGAGATGCTGGGGGGGGAGGGGAGACCCAGTACTTC. This gives the protein CNARDAGGGGETQYF.

There are many counts of this clonotype. The rearrangement links TRBV18 to TRBJ1-4; TRBD1 aligns across 8 bases. The CDR3 runs to 16 residues. Trimming at V came to 3 bases and at J to 5 bases, leaving 8 bases not matched to a gene. CDR1 KGHSH and CDR2 LQKENI come from the germline V gene. The CDR3 region is CASSPFTGTGNEKLFF. DNA for the CDR3: TGTGCCAGCTCACCTTTTACCGGGACAGGAAATGAAAAACTGTTTTTT.

This clonotype was detected ten times or more. The genes are TRBV5-5 and TRBJ2-2; D uncertain. This CDR3 region has 16 residues. CDR1 and CDR2 (germline): SGHKS, YYEKEE (reference sequence). Deletions cut 2 bases from V and 0 bases from J, with 11 bases between. The CDR3 reads CASSLRDWTNTGELFF. CDR3 nucleotides: TGTGCCAGCAGCTTAAGAGACTGGACGAACACCGGGGAGCTGTTTTTT.

For this clonotype: This clone may be a read error of a much larger clone one base away. V usage is TRBV3-1 and J usage is TRBJ2-5; TRBD1 might be the D (5 bases). The germline CDR1 and CDR2 sequences are LGHDT and YNNKEL (reference sequence). The CDR3 covers 16 residues. In nucleotides, the CDR3 is TGTGTCAGCAGCCAAGATTGGATGACAGTTCAGGAGACCCAGTACTTC. Its protein is CVSSQDWMTVQETQYF.

The V call is TRBV6-1, the J call TRBJ1-3; 7 nucleotides agree with TRBD1. Germline trimming cut 6 bases from V and 8 bases from J; bases unmatched to any gene: 10. Per the germline V gene, CDR1 is MNHNS and CDR2 is SASEGT. The CDR3 is 14 residues long. The chain's CDR3 is CASSRRGLVDTIYF. The CDR3 nucleotides read TGTGCCAGCAGCCGAAGGGGGCTGGTAGACACCATATATTTT.

The chain recombines TRBV5-1 with TRBJ1-1; D ambiguous. The germline gives CDR1 SGHRS, CDR2 YFSETQ. This CDR3 is 15 amino acids long. The V end was cut by 4 bases, the J end by 0 bases, with 13 bases between. The CDR3 DNA reads TGCGCCAGCAGCCTATACTCGGGGATGAACACTGAAGCTTTCTTT. This sequence encodes CASSLYSGMNTEAFF.

The chain is built from TRBV7-9 and TRBJ2-5, with D perhaps matching TRBD1 (6 bases). Looked up from germline, CDR1 is SEHNR and CDR2 is FQNEAQ (reference sequence). The CDR3 is 16 amino acids. V lost 5 bases, J lost 2 bases, and 18 bases lay in between. Written as DNA, the CDR3 is TGTGCCAGCAGCCCAGGACAGACAGACTCTCAAGAGACCCAGTACTTC. This gives the protein CASSPGQTDSQETQYF. Filled out from reference TRBV7-9 and TRBJ2-5, the complete variable domain reads DTGVSQNPRHKITKRGQNVTFRCDPISEHNRLYWYRQTLGQGPEFLTYFQNEAQLEKSRLLSDRFSAERPKGSFSTLEIQRTEQGDSAMYLCASSPGQTDSQETQYFGPGTRLLVL.

A few counts support this clonotype. Relative to the germline gene, one junction end is altered; a read error may explain this. The chain uses TRBV6-2 or TRBV6-3 and TRBJ1-1; D perhaps matches TRBD1 (5 bases). The CDR3 loop spans 10 amino acids. Germline CDR1 reads MNHEY; CDR2 reads SVGEGT. CDR3 DNA sequence: TGTACCAGCGGGGACTCTGAAGCTTTCTTT. This sequence encodes CTSGDSEAFF.

This clonotype was counted many times. The rearrangement joins TRBV3-1 to TRBJ2-2; perhaps TRBD2 as D (5 bases). This CDR3 is built from 16 residues. Germline V gene data show CDR1 as LGHDT and CDR2 as YNNKEL (reference sequence). The ends were cut back, 0 bases at V and 7 bases at J, with 15 bases in the middle. CDR3 loop: CASSQDRRSHIGELFF. In DNA form, the CDR3 reads TGTGCCAGCAGCCAAGATAGGAGGTCCCACATCGGGGAGCTGTTTTTT.

This clonotype appeared a few times. V is TRBV4-1 and J is TRBJ1-2; no firm D call. There are 13 residues in the CDR3. V gave up 3 bases and J gave up 6 bases, with 11 bases separating them. In germline, CDR1 is MGHRA, CDR2 YSYEKL. The CDR3 reads CASSHPERDGYTF. The DNA of the CDR3 is TGCGCCAGCAGCCACCCGGAGAGGGATGGCTACACCTTC.

This clonotype has ten or more counts. The gene calls are TRBV5-8 and TRBJ2-3; D perhaps matches TRBD1 (6 bases). The CDR3 runs to 12 residues. V lost 5 bases to trimming and J lost 11 bases, with 15 bases between them. Germline loops: CDR1 SGHTS, CDR2 YDEGEE. CDR3 coding DNA: TGTGCCAGCAGACTAGACAGGTGGGGGCAGTATTTT. This sequence encodes CASRLDRWGQYF.

The rearrangement links TRBV7-9 to TRBJ2-3; D remains ambiguous. Between the trimmed V and J ends, which lost 11 bases and 1 base, there was a span of 10 bases. Germline V gene sequence: CDR1 SEHNR, CDR2 FQNEAQ (reference sequence). This CDR3 is 12 amino acids long. CDR3 sequence (DNA): TGTGCCCTGCGCGAAGGCACAGATACGCAGTATTTT. Its protein product is CALREGTDTQYF.

This clonotype showed up many times. The gene calls are TRBV12-3 or TRBV12-4 and TRBJ2-2; D possibly corresponds to TRBD1 (5 bases). This CDR3 is 13 amino acids long. The V end lost 1 base, the J end lost 7 bases, and 7 bases lay between the germline ends. The CDR3 loop reads CASSLGGIGELFF. In DNA, the CDR3 is TGTGCCAGCAGTTTAGGGGGCATCGGGGAGCTGTTTTTT.

This clonotype occurred a few times. The gene calls are TRBV11-3 and TRBJ2-2, with a tentative D call TRBD1 (5 bases). Germline CDR1 SGHNT, CDR2 YENEEA. The CDR3 loop spans 16 amino acids. The V and J ends lost 3 bases and 4 bases respectively, with 15 bases between them. The CDR3 nucleotides read TGTGCCAGCAGCTTGGGAAACCAGGGCCCCACCGGGGAGCTGTTTTTT. It is translated as CASSLGNQGPTGELFF.